This TCR beta chain appears in the sequencing data of a study of beta chain features in type 1 diabetes. Points from the study as a whole: VDJ junctions in type 1 diabetes patients carried more deletions and fewer insertions. The study left unresolved whether HLA type influences TCRB rearrangement. Compared to healthy donors, patients appeared to have naive, central memory and Treg TCRB repertoires that were more alike.

Comment on this clone: Its antigen is unidentified.

The trim removed 4 bases at V and 5 bases at J, leaving 4 bases unmatched. CDR1 is MDHEN, CDR2 SYDVKM, per germline. The CDR3 spans 14 residues. The authors took one heparinised blood draw, averaging approximately 120 mL, from each donor. Investigators reverse transcribed all isolated RNA, so they sequenced expressed TCRB transcripts. Sequencing used immunoSEQ multiplex PCR; TCRdb keeps in-frame clones, though not all of them. The sample comprises hundreds of thousands of clones, over 9.5% of which are singletons, and under 0.02% rests with the top ten. The source material was naive CD4+ T cells from blood. This TCR was sampled from a man between 18 and 35 years old in good health. The J gene is TRBJ1-5, the V gene TRBV28; the match to TRBD1 covers 8 bases. CDR3 in DNA: TGTGCCAGCAGTTCCGGGACAGGTCATCAGCCCCAGCATTTT. Translating gives CASSSGTGHQPQHF.